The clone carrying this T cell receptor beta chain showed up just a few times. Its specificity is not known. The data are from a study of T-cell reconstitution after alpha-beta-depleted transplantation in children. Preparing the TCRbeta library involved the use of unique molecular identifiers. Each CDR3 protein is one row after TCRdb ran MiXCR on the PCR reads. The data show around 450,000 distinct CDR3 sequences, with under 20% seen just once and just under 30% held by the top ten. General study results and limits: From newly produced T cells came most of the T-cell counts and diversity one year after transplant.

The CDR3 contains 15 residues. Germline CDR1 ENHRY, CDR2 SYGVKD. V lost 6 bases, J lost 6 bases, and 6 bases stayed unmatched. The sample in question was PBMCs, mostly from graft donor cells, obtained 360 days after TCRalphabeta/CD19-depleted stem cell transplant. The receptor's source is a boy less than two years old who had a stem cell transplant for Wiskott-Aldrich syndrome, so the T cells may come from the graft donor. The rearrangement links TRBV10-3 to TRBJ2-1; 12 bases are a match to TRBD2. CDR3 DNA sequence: TGTGCCATCAGGGGTACTAGCGGGGGGATCAATGAGCAGTTCTTC. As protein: CAIRGTSGGINEQFF.